This TCR beta chain originates from a study of T cell responses to AZD1222 COVID-19 vaccine. TCRdb's copy holds only in-frame clones and misses some; the assay was immunoSEQ multiplex PCR. The sample includes fewer than 250,000 clones, about 92% of them seen just once. V lost 0 bases and J 6 bases, leaving 20 bases between the germline ends. This CDR3 is 17 amino acids long. Germline CDR1 and CDR2: MGHRA and YSYEKL. The sample here was peripheral blood, taken on day 0 of MenACWY control vaccination. The TCR sequence derives from an adult in good health. V is TRBV4-1 and J is TRBJ1-2; D perhaps matches TRBD1 (6 bases). The CDR3, as DNA: TGCGCCAGCAGCCAAGAAGGGGCTACGACAGGCCCCAATGGCTACACCTTC. Its translation is CASSQEGATTGPNGYTF.